Following are 24 T cell receptor beta chains from one sample sequenced in a study of shared clonotypes between healthy human individuals. Libraries were prepared by immunoSEQ multiplex PCR; TCRdb keeps only in-frame clonotypes and omits some of them. The sample shows about 2.4 million clones, around 94% of them seen only once. Sample: naive CD4+ T cells sorted from blood. Stated subset: CD45RA+ positively selected. These receptors all stem from a man younger than 35 in good health.

The chain combines TRBV2 with TRBJ2-2, with D uncertain. The ends were cut back, 2 bases at V and 4 bases at J, with 5 bases in the middle. There are 13 residues in the CDR3. The germline CDR1 and CDR2 sequences are SNHLY and FYNNEI. CDR3 nucleotides: TGTGCCAGCAGTGAATACGTCACCGGGGAGCTGTTTTTT. It specifies CASSEYVTGELFF.

This chain links TRBV10-3 with TRBJ2-1; D not certain. The length of the CDR3 is 11 residues. Looked up from germline, CDR1 is ENHRY and CDR2 is SYGVKD. The V end was cut by 6 bases, the J end by 5 bases, with 5 bases between. The CDR3 coding sequence is TGTGCCATCAGCCTAGACAATGAGCAGTTCTTC. This sequence encodes CAISLDNEQFF.

Regarding this clone: Within the sample, other DNA sequences also encode this same CDR3. The chain is built from TRBV7-2 and TRBJ2-7; no reliable D call. The CDR3 totals 12 residues. CDR1 is SGHTA, CDR2 FQGNSA, per germline. V lost 5 bases and J 0 bases, leaving 5 bases between the germline ends. The CDR3 DNA reads as TGTGCCAGCAGCCCTTTCTCCTACGAGCAGTACTTC. The encoded protein is CASSPFSYEQYF.

The chain couples TRBV7-2 to TRBJ1-3; perhaps TRBD1 as D (5 bases). The CDR3 runs 16 residues. CDR1 and CDR2 from the germline V gene are SGHTA and FQGNSA. Trimming shortened V by 5 bases and J by 0 bases, and 14 bases separated the two germline ends. The CDR3 coding sequence is TGTGCCAGCAGCCCGACGGACATTCGCTCTGGAAACACCATATATTTT. Its translation: CASSPTDIRSGNTIYF.

This chain uses TRBV4-3 with TRBJ2-7, with D perhaps matching TRBD2 (5 bases). Trimming took 0 bases from V and 3 from J, leaving 15 bases between them. The CDR3 has 16 amino acids. From germline, CDR1 is LGHNA and CDR2 YSLEER. DNA of the CDR3: TGCGCCAGCAGCCAAGATTTAACTATAAGCGGCTACGAGCAGTACTTC. It yields the protein CASSQDLTISGYEQYF.

J is TRBJ2-5 and V is TRBV7-9, with TRBD2 matching over 8 bases. Germline CDR1 is SEHNR and CDR2 is FQNEAQ (reference sequence). This CDR3 spans 13 amino acids. J lost 9 bases, V lost 0 bases, and 3 bases had no gene match. CDR3 coding DNA: TGTGCCAGCAGCTTAGCTCCGGGGGGGGCCCAGTACTTC. Translation gives CASSLAPGGAQYF.

Points on this clone: Additional DNA sequences in this sample encode the identical CDR3. The J gene is TRBJ2-3, the V gene TRBV6-5, with unresolved D. The CDR3 is made up of 14 amino acids. From germline, CDR1 is MNHEY and CDR2 SVGAGI. V was trimmed by 6 bases and J by 0 bases, leaving 10 bases between them. CDR3 loop: CASSRGPSTDTQYF. The CDR3 DNA is TGTGCCAGCAGCCGTGGGCCTAGCACAGATACGCAGTATTTT.

This chain connects TRBV11-2 to TRBJ2-1; 9 nucleotides match TRBD1. Trimming cost V 7 bases and J 4 bases; bases outside gene matches: 14. CDR3 size: 17 residues. Germline lookup yields CDR1 SGHAT and CDR2 FQNNGV. The CDR3 sequence is CASTSFWDGTGYNEQFF. In nucleotides, the CDR3 is TGTGCCAGCACCTCCTTTTGGGACGGGACAGGGTACAATGAGCAGTTCTTC. Complete variable domain (other parts from reference TRBV11-2 and TRBJ2-1): EAGVAQSPRYKIIEKRQSVAFWCNPISGHATLYWYQQILGQGPKLLIQFQNNGVVDDSQLPKDRFSAERLKGVDSTLKIQPAKLEDSAVYLCASTSFWDGTGYNEQFFGPGTRLTVL.

V usage is TRBV29-1 and J usage is TRBJ2-7; D is ambiguous. V shed 4 bases and J shed 0 bases, with 13 bases lying between them. This CDR3 comprises 14 residues. CDR1 and CDR2 from the germline V gene are SQVTM and ANQGSEA. CDR3 sequence (DNA): TGCAGCGTTGGGGGTTCTTCTAGCTCCTACGAGCAGTACTTC. This gives the protein CSVGGSSSSYEQYF.

This chain connects TRBV9 to TRBJ1-1, with 11 bases identical to TRBD1. Per germline, CDR1 SGDLS and CDR2 YYNGEE. The CDR3 consists of 13 residues. Trimming cost V 7 bases and J 7 bases; bases outside gene matches: 6. Here the CDR3 DNA reads TGTGCCAGCGGCCCGGGACAGGGGGTTGAAGCTTTCTTT. This encodes CASGPGQGVEAFF.

This rearrangement joins TRBV5-8 to TRBJ1-4, with D unclear. This CDR3 region has 13 residues. In germline, CDR1 is SGHTS, CDR2 YDEGEE. V lost 7 bases and J 4 bases, leaving 11 bases between the germline ends. This chain's CDR3 is CASRSDVNEKLFF. CDR3 nucleotides: TGTGCCAGCCGTTCGGACGTTAATGAAAAACTGTTTTTT. Full variable domain (remainder filled in from reference TRBV5-8 and TRBJ1-4): EAGVTQSPTHLIKTRGQQATLRCSPISGHTSVYWYQQALGLGLQFLLWYDEGEERNRGNFPPRFSGRQFPNYSSELNVNALELEDSALYLCASRSDVNEKLFFGSGTQLSVL.

V and J are TRBV6-1 and TRBJ1-5, with a possible D match to TRBD1 (6 bases). The CDR3 covers 13 residues. Trimming shortened V by 7 bases and J by 8 bases, and 15 bases separated the two germline ends. The germline V gene has CDR1 MNHNS and CDR2 SASEGT. CDR3 sequence: CASILQGSEPQHF. CDR3 bases: TGTGCCAGCATACTACAGGGTTCCGAGCCCCAGCATTTT.

V and J are TRBV5-1 and TRBJ2-1, with D perhaps TRBD1 or TRBD2 (5 bases each). In germline, CDR1 is SGHRS, CDR2 YFSETQ. Trimming pared 0 bases from V and 10 bases from J, leaving 17 bases between. There are 15 residues in the CDR3. For the CDR3, the DNA is TGCGCCAGCAGCTTGGACCGAGGGAGCTCAGGGGAGCAGTTCTTC. This encodes CASSLDRGSSGEQFF.

V is TRBV15 and J is TRBJ2-3, with TRBD2 identical over 9 bases. The CDR3 contains 18 residues. The ends lost 0 bases at V and 4 bases at J; junction bases unmatched: 11. Germline CDR1 is LNHNV and CDR2 is YYDKDF (reference sequence). Here the CDR3 DNA reads TGTGCCACCAGCAGAGATAGGGGCATAAGCGGGGGGTCAGATACGCAGTATTTT. The encoded protein is CATSRDRGISGGSDTQYF.

This clone was seen more than once but under ten times. The chain combines TRBV27 with TRBJ1-2; D unclear. Germline values: CDR1 MNHEY, CDR2 SMNVEV (reference sequence). The CDR3 runs 8 residues. Trimming shortened V by 7 bases and J by 8 bases, and 2 bases separated the two germline ends. The CDR3 protein is CASKGYTF. The CDR3, as DNA: TGTGCCAGCAAGGGCTACACCTTC.

This chain joins TRBV6-1 and TRBJ1-2; unclear D gene. The length of the CDR3 is 14 residues. From germline, CDR1 is MNHNS and CDR2 SASEGT. The V and J ends lost 2 bases and 2 bases respectively, with 9 bases between them. DNA of the CDR3: TGTGCCAGCAGTGAAAGGGCAGACAACTATGGCTACACCTTC. This codes for CASSERADNYGYTF.

V usage is TRBV18 and J usage is TRBJ1-1; D call uncertain. The CDR3 sequence is 13 residues long. CDR1 KGHSH and CDR2 LQKENI come from the germline V gene. V was pared by 5 bases and J by 8 bases, with 15 bases between. The CDR3 DNA sequence: TGTGCCAGCTCAGACGGTACGGAGCGGGAAGCTTTCTTT. Its translation: CASSDGTEREAFF.

The chain recombines TRBV11-2 with TRBJ2-7; 8 bases align to TRBD2. After removal of 3 bases from V and 5 bases from J, the junction contained 12 bases not matched to a gene. This CDR3 has 16 residues. Looked up from germline, CDR1 is SGHAT and CDR2 is FQNNGV. CDR3 in amino acids: CASSFSERGPRDEQYF. CDR3 nucleotides: TGTGCCAGCAGCTTTTCAGAGCGGGGGCCACGCGACGAGCAGTACTTC.

J is TRBJ1-1 and V is TRBV28, with D perhaps TRBD1 (6 bases). CDR1 MDHEN and CDR2 SYDVKM come from the germline V gene. V gave up 2 bases and J gave up 5 bases, with 18 bases separating them. The CDR3 extends over 16 amino acids. The CDR3 DNA follows: TGTGCCAGCAGTTTACATTCGGGGGGCGCCGCGACTGAAGCTTTCTTT. Protein sequence: CASSLHSGGAATEAFF.

J is TRBJ2-1 and V is TRBV10-1, with 11 positions matching TRBD2. Per the germline V gene, CDR1 is WNHNN and CDR2 is SYGVQD (reference sequence). The junction had 7 bases not matched to a gene; V was cut back by 6 bases and J by 6 bases. The CDR3 is made up of 15 amino acids. CDR3 nucleotide sequence: TGCGCCAGCAGCTTAGGACTAGCGGGTAGCAATGAGCAGTTCTTC. Amino acids: CASSLGLAGSNEQFF.

V is TRBV2 and J is TRBJ1-5, with D tentatively TRBD1 (5 bases). CDR3 size: 13 residues. Between the trimmed V and J ends, which lost 6 bases and 4 bases, there was a span of 10 bases. CDR1 is SNHLY and CDR2 is FYNNEI in the germline V gene. The CDR3 DNA reads as TGTGCCAGCAGGATGGAGGGGAATCAGCCCCAGCATTTT. Translated: CASRMEGNQPQHF.

The chain links TRBV19 to TRBJ1-6; D unresolved. Deletions cut 4 bases from V and 9 bases from J, with 7 bases between. Per germline, CDR1 LNHDA and CDR2 SQIVND (reference sequence). The CDR3 loop spans 12 amino acids. In nucleotides, the CDR3 is TGTGCCAGTAGTAATCCGACTTCACCCCTCCACTTT. Protein: CASSNPTSPLHF.

The chain carries TRBV6-1 and TRBJ1-2; D uncertain. CDR1 is MNHNS, CDR2 SASEGT, per germline. The CDR3 loop spans 14 amino acids. V gave up 7 bases and J gave up 4 bases, with 16 bases separating them. CDR3: CASNPRGNPYGYTF. In DNA, the CDR3 is TGTGCCAGCAACCCGCGTGGGAATCCCTATGGCTACACCTTC.

To note about this clone: The same CDR3 can be traced to other DNA sequences in this sample. This chain joins TRBV7-2 and TRBJ2-7; 8 bases are shared with TRBD1. This CDR3 spans 14 amino acids. V shed 5 bases, J shed 2 bases, and the junction held 5 bases outside the gene matches. Per the germline V gene, CDR1 is SGHTA and CDR2 is FQGNSA. The CDR3 sequence: CASSPRTGPYEQYF. DNA for the CDR3: TGTGCCAGCAGCCCAAGGACAGGGCCCTACGAGCAGTACTTC.